In its sample, the clone carrying this T cell receptor beta chain was seen a few times. V was pared by 1 base and J by 2 bases, with 9 bases between. Germline CDR1 is SGHVS and CDR2 is FQNEAQ. The CDR3 is 15 amino acids. TCRdb fed the 5' RACE reads into MiXCR, producing one record per CDR3 protein. There are about 260,000 distinct CDR3 sequences in the sample; 10% to 15% occur only once, and roughly 0.5% lies in the top ten. The data are from a study of T cells after yellow fever vaccination. This receptor was obtained from a man aged 25-45 years who received the YFV17D yellow fever vaccine. The chain recombines TRBV7-8 with TRBJ2-1; the D gene is possibly TRBD2 (5 bases). The sequencing used CD4+ T cells sorted from PBMCs, collected 45 days after the yellow fever booster vaccination. CDR3 in DNA: TGTGCCAGCAGCTTAGAGCAACTAGCCTACAATGAGCAGTTCTTC. It specifies CASSLEQLAYNEQFF.